The clone carrying this T cell receptor beta chain was seen only once. What it recognizes is unknown. These data are taken from a study of Ad26.COV2.S vaccination and SARS-CoV-2 variants. Profiled with immunoSEQ multiplex PCR; TCRdb holds only in-frame clones, not every one. The repertoire has hundreds of thousands of clones, about nine tenths of them found once; the top ten carry roughly 3.1%. The treatment was: roughly 19 received Ad26.COV2.S at low or high dose, single or two shots; several received placebo; per-sample allocation not given. All samples were drawn on day 63, counting from the first vaccine or placebo injection. An Ad26 vector carrying the Wuhan-strain SARS-CoV-2 spike served as the vaccine. The CDR3 runs to 16 residues. CDR1 is SGHVS, CDR2 FQNEAQ, per germline. Trimming removed 5 bases from V and 3 bases from J, with 19 bases in between. Points from the study as a whole: There was a possibility that the TCR breadth and depth analyses underestimated total T cell responses. People who got the vaccine had more spike-specific TCR breadth than people who got placebo. Reportedly, spike-specific CD8+ and CD4+ T cell responses achieved substantial breadth once vaccination had taken place.

The sequenced sample was peripheral blood, obtained in a trial of Ad26.COV2.S vaccine versus placebo. The TCR was taken from a person aged 18-65 years who received the Ad26.COV2.S COVID-19 vaccine or a placebo. V and J are TRBV7-8 and TRBJ1-1; TRBD1 is a possible D gene (6 bases). For the CDR3, the DNA is TGTGCCAGCAGCCAGGGAGGCAGGGGCTTGGACACTGAAGCTTTCTTT. It is translated as CASSQGGRGLDTEAFF.